The sequence of this TCR beta chain was determined in a study of CXCR3-negative and CXCR3-positive naive CD8 T cells. About the study: Overall TRB read output was about 135 million, and each library contained about 1.5 +/- 0.3 million reads.

Of note for this clonotype: What it recognizes is unknown.

The CDR3 sequence is 13 residues long. CDR1 SEHNR and CDR2 FQNEAQ come from the germline V gene (reference sequence). Study-level findings and limits: Whereas both naive subsets had comparably high diversity, memory CD8+ cells had much lower diversity. More hydrophobic TRB CDR3s were found in CXCR3-positive naive cells than in CXCR3-negative naive cells.

The TRB libraries of cDNA were built by UMI-labeled 5' RACE. From the 5' RACE reads, TCRdb lists one entry per CDR3 protein and no DNA. The sample includes 65,000 to 90,000 distinct CDR3 sequences. This sequence originates from a human donor in good health. Some clones in this sample may be carry-over from other donors' samples. Specimen: naive CXCR3+ CD8+ T cells from blood. Subset described: CD45RO-CCR7+CD27+CD95- naive CD8+ T cells expressing CXCR3 (TNR3+). This rearrangement joins TRBV7-9 to TRBJ2-1. The chain's CDR3 is CASSLEEVDEQFF.